The clone carrying this T cell receptor beta chain was found many times. Its antigen is not identified. The data were obtained in a study of response to subunit inactivated influenza vaccine. TCRdb reprocessed the RT-PCR reads with MiXCR, giving one entry per CDR3 protein. Found here are fewer than 800,000 distinct CDR3 sequences, approximately 15% of them singletons; the top ten hold around 10%. Regarding the study as a whole: It was suggested by the authors that few new T cells are recruited by each seasonal influenza vaccination.

The CDR3 totals 16 residues. Germline CDR1 reads MNHNS; CDR2 reads SASEGT. V trimming: 5 bases; J trimming: 1 base; junction bases outside the gene matches: 8. Sequencing was performed on PBMCs from blood, taken 12 days after vaccination. The source is a man aged 50 to 59 who received an inactivated influenza vaccine. This chain links TRBV6-1 with TRBJ1-5, with 7 bases that match TRBD1. The CDR3 here is CASSLLGTVSNQPQHF. The CDR3 DNA reads as TGTGCCAGCAGTCTTCTTGGGACAGTCAGCAATCAGCCCCAGCATTTT.